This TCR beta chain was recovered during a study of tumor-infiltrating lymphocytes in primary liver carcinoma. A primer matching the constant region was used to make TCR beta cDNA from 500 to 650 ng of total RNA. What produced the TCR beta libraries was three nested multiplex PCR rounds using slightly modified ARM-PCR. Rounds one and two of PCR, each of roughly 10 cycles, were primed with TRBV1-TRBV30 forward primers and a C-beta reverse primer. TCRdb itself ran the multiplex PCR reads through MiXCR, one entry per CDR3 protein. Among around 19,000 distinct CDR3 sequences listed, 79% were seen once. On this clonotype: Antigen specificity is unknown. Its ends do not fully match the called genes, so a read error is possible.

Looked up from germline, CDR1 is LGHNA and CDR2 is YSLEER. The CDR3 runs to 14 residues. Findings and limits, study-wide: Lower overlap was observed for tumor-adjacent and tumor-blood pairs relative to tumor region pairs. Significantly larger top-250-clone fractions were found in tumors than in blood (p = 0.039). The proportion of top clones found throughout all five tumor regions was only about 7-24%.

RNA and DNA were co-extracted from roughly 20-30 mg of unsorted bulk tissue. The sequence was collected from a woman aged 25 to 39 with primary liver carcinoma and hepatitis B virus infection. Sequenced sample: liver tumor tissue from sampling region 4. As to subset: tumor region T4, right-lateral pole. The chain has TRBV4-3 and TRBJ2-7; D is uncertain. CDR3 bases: TGCCCCAGCAGCCACAATGCCCTTCCCAACGAGCAGTACTTC. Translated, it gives CPSSHNALPNEQYF.